This paragraph reports one T cell receptor beta chain. Germline V lookup: CDR1 MGHRA, CDR2 YSYEKL. Unmatched junction bases numbered 10, after V lost 6 bases and J lost 6 bases. This CDR3 is built from 15 residues. Participant ages covered roughly 18 to 89 years across about two dozen US areas. A COVID-19 case had been met by exposed participants during the 2 weeks before study entry. This record comes from a study of blood T cell repertoires in COVID-19. Study summary: In each case, the material was cDNA or gDNA derived from T cells, B-cell-depleted T cells, or PBMCs.

The authors' processing: Estimation of nucleated cell counts relied on the amplification of reference gene primers. TCRdb's table, derived via immunoSEQ multiplex PCR, lists solely in-frame clones and lacks some. Clonal size and the V and J genes are those of that table, whereas D and trimming came from the DNA. The sample yields roughly 430,000 clones, approximately 91% seen once. This sequence joins TRBV4-1 and TRBJ1-4; 7 nucleotides align to TRBD1. The TCR comes from a woman aged 18-29 years who had been exposed to COVID-19. Sequences were obtained from PBMCs or T cells enriched from blood (not recorded which). CDR3: CASSKLWQGDEKLFF. CDR3 in DNA: TGCGCCAGCAGTAAATTGTGGCAGGGGGATGAAAAACTGTTTTTT.